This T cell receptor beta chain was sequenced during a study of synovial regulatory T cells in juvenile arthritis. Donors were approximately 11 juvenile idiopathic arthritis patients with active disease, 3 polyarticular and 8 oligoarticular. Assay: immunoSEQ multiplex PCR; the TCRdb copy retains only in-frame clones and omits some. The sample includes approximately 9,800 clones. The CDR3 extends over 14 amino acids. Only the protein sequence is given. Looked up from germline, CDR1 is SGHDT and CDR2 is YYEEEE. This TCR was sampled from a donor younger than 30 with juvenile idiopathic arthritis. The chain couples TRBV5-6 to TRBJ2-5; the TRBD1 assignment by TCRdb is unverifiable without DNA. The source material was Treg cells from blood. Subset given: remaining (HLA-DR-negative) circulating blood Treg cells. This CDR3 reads CASSHRGIWETQYF.